Listed below are T cell receptor beta chains from one sample, sequenced in a study of T cell responses to AZD1222 COVID-19 vaccine. Using immunoSEQ multiplex PCR, the repertoire was profiled, and TCRdb retains in-frame clones only, with some absent. The data show about 130,000 clones, about 88% seen once. The material sequenced was peripheral blood, taken on day 0 of AZD1222 vaccination. These TCRs come from an adult in good health. The CDR3 runs from the conserved cysteine through the conserved F or W. The order of the fields is CDR3 protein, CDR3 DNA, J gene, V gene, D gene, clone size. D genes are given only for firm matches. The size of a clone is reported for some rows only, either as once, few or many, or as a class for expanded clones.

CDR3: CASSLAGSREQYF
DNA: TGTGCCAGCAGCTTAGCGGGTTCTCGGGAGCAGTACTTC
J: TRBJ2-7
V: TRBV7-2
D: NA
size: NA

CDR3: CASSQDRDSTYGYTF
DNA: TGCGCCAGCAGCCAAGATCGGGACAGCACTTATGGCTACACCTTC
J: TRBJ1-2
V: TRBV4-1
D: TRBD1
size: NA

CDR3: CASSLASGTGAYEQYF
DNA: TGCGCCAGCAGCTTGGCATCCGGGACAGGAGCCTACGAGCAGTACTTC
J: TRBJ2-7
V: TRBV5-1
D: TRBD1
size: NA

CDR3: CASSQEGTGREQYF
DNA: TGTGCCAGCAGCCAAGAAGGGACAGGCAGGGAGCAGTACTTC
J: TRBJ2-7
V: TRBV3-1/TRBV3-2
D: TRBD1
size: NA

CDR3: CASSSDRLDNSPLHF
DNA: TGCGCCAGCAGTTCGGACAGGTTGGACAATTCACCCCTCCACTTT
J: TRBJ1-6
V: TRBV10-1
D: TRBD1
size: NA

CDR3: CSVIGTETSTDTQYF
DNA: TGCAGCGTCATCGGGACGGAAACTAGCACAGATACGCAGTATTTT
J: TRBJ2-3
V: TRBV29-1
D: NA
size: NA

CDR3: CASSLVGNTEAFF
DNA: TGTGCCAGCAGCTTAGTCGGGAACACTGAAGCTTTCTTT
J: TRBJ1-1
V: TRBV7-9
D: NA
size: NA

CDR3: CASSAQTGLSYEQYF
DNA: TGTGCCAGCAGCGCACAGACAGGCCTCTCCTACGAGCAGTACTTC
J: TRBJ2-7
V: TRBV11-2
D: NA
size: NA

CDR3: CASSEGQGSFNYGYTF
DNA: TGTGCCAGCTCAGAGGGACAGGGGAGCTTTAACTATGGCTACACCTTC
J: TRBJ1-2
V: TRBV18
D: TRBD1
size: NA

CDR3: CASSQDSAYTGYTF
DNA: TGCGCCAGCAGCCAAGATAGCGCGTACACTGGCTACACCTTC
J: TRBJ1-2
V: TRBV4-1
D: NA
size: NA

CDR3: CASSTTEEAFF
DNA: TGTGCCAGCAGCACTACAGAGGAAGCTTTCTTT
J: TRBJ1-1
V: TRBV7-9
D: NA
size: NA

CDR3: CASSDGQLLSGKLFF
DNA: TGTGCCAGCAGCGACGGACAACTCCTAAGTGGAAAACTGTTTTTT
J: TRBJ1-4
V: TRBV6-2/TRBV6-3
D: NA
size: once

CDR3: CASSLRAGDRGNEKLFF
DNA: TGTGCCAGCAGCCTCCGCGCGGGGGACAGGGGAAATGAAAAACTGTTTTTT
J: TRBJ1-4
V: TRBV11-2
D: TRBD1
size: NA

CDR3: CATSEHGVRGGYTF
DNA: TGTGCCACCAGTGAACACGGGGTCCGAGGGGGCTACACCTTC
J: TRBJ1-2
V: TRBV24-1
D: NA
size: NA

CDR3: CASSFREITDEQYF
DNA: TGTGCCAGCAGCTTCCGGGAGATTACGGACGAGCAGTACTTC
J: TRBJ2-7
V: TRBV7-9
D: NA
size: NA

CDR3: CASSTDRGNYGYTF
DNA: TGTGCCAGCAGTACGGACAGGGGGAACTATGGCTACACCTTC
J: TRBJ1-2
V: TRBV6-5
D: TRBD1
size: once

CDR3: CASSEGAGVQQFF
DNA: TGCGCCAGCAGCGAAGGGGCGGGAGTTCAGCAGTTCTTC
J: TRBJ2-1
V: TRBV5-1
D: TRBD2
size: NA

CDR3: CASGDRGPLAKNIQYF
DNA: TGTGCCAGCGGGGACAGGGGGCCGCTAGCCAAAAACATTCAGTACTTC
J: TRBJ2-4
V: TRBV28
D: TRBD1
size: NA

CDR3: CASSLTLGQGGVTEAFF
DNA: TGCGCCAGCAGCCTCACCCTGGGGCAGGGAGGTGTCACTGAAGCTTTCTTT
J: TRBJ1-1
V: TRBV4-1
D: NA
size: NA

CDR3: CASSSAFTGGSGYTF
DNA: TGTGCCAGCAGCTCCGCGTTCACAGGGGGCTCTGGCTACACCTTC
J: TRBJ1-2
V: TRBV7-6
D: TRBD1
size: once

CDR3: CAWGKDRGWETQYF
DNA: TGTGCCTGGGGAAAGGACAGGGGGTGGGAGACCCAGTACTTC
J: TRBJ2-5
V: TRBV30
D: TRBD1
size: once

CDR3: CASSWRTGPRNTEAFF
DNA: TGTGCCAGCAGCTGGAGGACAGGGCCCAGGAACACTGAAGCTTTCTTT
J: TRBJ1-1
V: TRBV7-2
D: TRBD1
size: NA

CDR3: CASSSQGAEAFF
DNA: TGCGCCAGCAGCTCACAGGGGGCGGAAGCTTTCTTT
J: TRBJ1-1
V: TRBV5-1
D: TRBD1
size: NA

CDR3: CASSIRQTLTDTQYF
DNA: TGTGCCAGTAGTATACGACAGACCCTCACAGATACGCAGTATTTT
J: TRBJ2-3
V: TRBV19
D: NA
size: NA

CDR3: CASSSPSSAGRVDTQYF
DNA: TGTGCCAGCAGCTCGCCGAGTAGTGCGGGAAGGGTAGATACGCAGTATTTT
J: TRBJ2-3
V: TRBV11-2
D: NA
size: once

CDR3: CASSIRGHQSYSNQPQHF
DNA: TGTGCCAGTAGTATTCGGGGACATCAAAGTTATAGCAATCAGCCCCAGCATTTT
J: TRBJ1-5
V: TRBV19
D: NA
size: once

CDR3: CASSLAGLGNTEAFF
DNA: TGTGCCAGCAGCTTAGCAGGACTTGGGAACACTGAAGCTTTCTTT
J: TRBJ1-1
V: TRBV7-6
D: NA
size: few

CDR3: CASSQGPSSSYEQYF
DNA: TGTGCCAGCAGCCAAGGCCCATCGAGCTCCTACGAGCAGTACTTC
J: TRBJ2-7
V: TRBV3-1/TRBV3-2
D: NA
size: few

CDR3: CASSYSWDTNSPLHF
DNA: TGTGCCAGCAGTTACTCCTGGGACACTAATTCACCCCTCCACTTT
J: TRBJ1-6
V: TRBV6-5
D: NA
size: NA

CDR3: CATSKGGGLISEQYF
DNA: TGTGCCACTTCAAAGGGCGGGGGCTTAATTAGCGAGCAGTACTTC
J: TRBJ2-7
V: TRBV24-1
D: NA
size: NA

CDR3: CASSLDSPSYEQYF
DNA: TGTGCCAGCAGTTTAGACAGCCCCTCCTACGAGCAGTACTTC
J: TRBJ2-7
V: TRBV28
D: NA
size: NA

CDR3: CASSQPGQGQETQYF
DNA: TGCGCCAGCAGCCAACCAGGACAGGGCCAAGAGACCCAGTACTTC
J: TRBJ2-5
V: TRBV4-1
D: TRBD1
size: NA

CDR3: CASAKTSGSLDEQFF
DNA: TGTGCCAGTGCCAAGACTAGCGGGAGTTTGGATGAGCAGTTCTTC
J: TRBJ2-1
V: TRBV19
D: TRBD2
size: NA

CDR3: CASSYSRRQSNQPQHF
DNA: TGTGCCAGCAGTTACTCGAGGAGGCAGTCTAATCAGCCCCAGCATTTT
J: TRBJ1-5
V: TRBV6-2/TRBV6-3
D: NA
size: NA

CDR3: CASSITGGNTEAFF
DNA: TGTGCCAGCAGCATAACAGGGGGCAACACTGAAGCTTTCTTT
J: TRBJ1-1
V: TRBV9
D: TRBD1
size: NA

CDR3: CASSQDGSTANSGANVLTF
DNA: TGTGCCAGCAGCCAAGATGGTTCAACAGCGAACTCTGGGGCCAACGTCCTGACTTTC
J: TRBJ2-6
V: TRBV3-1/TRBV3-2
D: NA
size: NA

CDR3: CASSQDRGGFNTEAFF
DNA: TGCGCCAGCAGCCAAGATCGTGGGGGATTTAACACTGAAGCTTTCTTT
J: TRBJ1-1
V: TRBV4-3
D: NA
size: NA

CDR3: CASTPGGGYGYTF
DNA: TGTGCCAGCACGCCCGGGGGGGGCTATGGCTACACCTTC
J: TRBJ1-2
V: TRBV5-6
D: NA
size: NA

CDR3: CASSGSGVGGYTF
DNA: TGTGCCAGCAGTGGATCAGGGGTGGGAGGCTACACCTTC
J: TRBJ1-2
V: TRBV6-4
D: NA
size: NA

CDR3: CASSVGSGRGETQYF
DNA: TGTGCCAGCAGCGTAGGAAGTGGTCGAGGAGAGACCCAGTACTTC
J: TRBJ2-5
V: TRBV9
D: NA
size: NA

CDR3: CASSLQRGGIGELFF
DNA: TGCGCCAGCAGCCTCCAGCGGGGGGGAATCGGGGAGCTGTTTTTT
J: TRBJ2-2
V: TRBV4-3
D: TRBD2
size: NA

CDR3: CASSRGGTASYEQYF
DNA: TGTGCCAGCAGCCGCGGGGGGACTGCATCGTACGAGCAGTACTTC
J: TRBJ2-7
V: TRBV11-2
D: TRBD2
size: NA

CDR3: CAISEYGNQPQHF
DNA: TGTGCCATCAGTGAGTACGGCAATCAGCCCCAGCATTTT
J: TRBJ1-5
V: TRBV10-3
D: NA
size: NA

CDR3: CASSPRDSQETQYF
DNA: TGTGCCAGCAGCCCAAGGGACAGCCAAGAGACCCAGTACTTC
J: TRBJ2-5
V: TRBV9
D: TRBD1
size: NA

CDR3: CASSVTGGGYGYTF
DNA: TGTGCCAGCAGCGTAACAGGGGGCGGCTATGGCTACACCTTC
J: TRBJ1-2
V: TRBV9
D: TRBD1
size: NA